These 8 T cell receptor beta chains share one sample of origin, sequenced in a study of T cell changes during pregnancy in multiple sclerosis. Sequencing was performed with immunoSEQ multiplex PCR; in TCRdb, only in-frame clones are kept and a portion is missing. The sample carries about 92,000 clones, approximately 92% recorded once. Here the sequenced sample was peripheral blood, taken in the first trimester of pregnancy. These receptor sequences come from a female donor with multiple sclerosis, enrolled in a pregnancy study.

This sequence joins TRBV5-4 and TRBJ1-1, with a weak D call TRBD1 (5 bases). Per the germline V gene, CDR1 is SGHNT and CDR2 is YYREEE (reference sequence). The CDR3 extends over 14 amino acids. V was clipped by 2 bases and J by 7 bases, with 15 bases between them. CDR3 in amino acids: CASSFQGGEDEAFF. CDR3 DNA: TGTGCCAGCAGCTTCCAGGGTGGCGAAGATGAAGCTTTCTTT.

This chain uses TRBV30 with TRBJ2-1, with TRBD1 matching over 7 bases. The CDR3 has 14 amino acids. Germline CDR1 reads GTSNPN; CDR2 reads SVGIG (reference sequence). J was trimmed by 2 bases and V by 2 bases; bases with no gene match: 3. The CDR3 DNA reads TGTGCCTGGAGTCGCGGACAGGCCTACAATGAGCAGTTCTTC. It specifies CAWSRGQAYNEQFF.

This rearrangement joins TRBV5-4 to TRBJ1-2; no definite D call. Trimming took off 2 bases at V and 1 base at J, with 12 bases between the two ends. The CDR3 contains 15 residues. Germline CDR1 reads SGHNT; CDR2 reads YYREEE (reference sequence). CDR3 in amino acids: CASSFGDLVNYGYTF. The CDR3 DNA is TGTGCCAGCAGCTTCGGAGACCTTGTTAACTATGGCTACACCTTC.

Many counts were recorded for this clone. The V call is TRBV9, the J call TRBJ2-3, with 8 bases matching TRBD1. Germline CDR1 SGDLS, CDR2 YYNGEE. Germline trimming cut 0 bases from V and 6 bases from J; bases unmatched to any gene: 6. The CDR3 is made up of 15 amino acids. In nucleotides, the CDR3 is TGTGCCAGCAGCGTAGCTATGGACAGGGTTGATACGCAGTATTTT. Translation: CASSVAMDRVDTQYF. Full variable domain (rest looked up from reference TRBV9 and TRBJ2-3): DSGVTQTPKHLITATGQRVTLRCSPRSGDLSVYWYQQSLDQGLQFLIQYYNGEERAKGNILERFSAQQFPDLHSELNLSSLELGDSALYFCASSVAMDRVDTQYFGPGTRLTVL.

This chain joins TRBV19 and TRBJ2-7; D is ambiguous. CDR3 length equals 13 residues. Germline V lookup: CDR1 LNHDA, CDR2 SQIVND (reference sequence). Trimming left V 2 bases short and J 6 bases short, with 11 bases between. CDR3 loop: CASSILSSGEQYF. In DNA, the CDR3 is TGTGCCAGTAGTATATTGTCCTCCGGCGAGCAGTACTTC.

The chain joins TRBV5-6 to TRBJ2-6, with D hard to call. Germline V gene sequence: CDR1 SGHDT, CDR2 YYEEEE. V lost 2 bases, J lost 2 bases, and 5 bases lay in between. This CDR3 is 14 amino acids long. CDR3 protein: CASSLFTGANVLTF. CDR3 nucleotide sequence: TGTGCCAGCAGCTTATTTACTGGGGCCAACGTCCTGACTTTC.

This chain joins TRBV29-1 and TRBJ2-1, with 8 bases matching TRBD2. V lost 7 bases and J lost 1; bases outside the gene matches: 12. Germline lookup yields CDR1 SQVTM and CDR2 ANQGSEA. The CDR3 runs 16 residues. The CDR3 region is CSGSQSPSGSYNEQFF. The CDR3 DNA is TGCAGCGGCTCCCAATCGCCTAGCGGGTCCTACAATGAGCAGTTCTTC.

The genes are TRBV5-1 and TRBJ2-2, with D unclear. The CDR3 runs 13 residues. Trimming removed 2 bases from V and 6 bases from J, with 8 bases in between. Germline CDR1 reads SGHRS; CDR2 reads YFSETQ. The CDR3 reads CASSFDMSGELFF. The CDR3 nucleotides are TGCGCCAGCAGCTTTGACATGTCCGGGGAGCTGTTTTTT. The variable domain in full, with the rest retrieved from reference TRBV5-1 and TRBJ2-2, is KAGVTQTPRYLIKTRGQQVTLSCSPISGHRSVSWYQQTPGQGLQFLFEYFSETQRNKGNFPGRFSGRQFSNSRSEMNVSTLELGDSALYLCASSFDMSGELFFGEGSRLTVL.